These 24 T cell receptor beta chains were sequenced from one sample in a study of blood T cell repertoires in COVID-19. The assay was immunoSEQ multiplex PCR, and TCRdb's table has in-frame clones only and misses some. The sample includes more than 150,000 clones, 70% to 90% seen only once; the top ten take less than 3%. Specimen: peripheral blood. Every receptor here comes from a man aged 35 to 55 with active or convalescent COVID-19.

This sequence joins TRBV24-1 and TRBJ2-2; 7 bases agree with TRBD1. Looked up from germline, CDR1 is KGHDR and CDR2 is SFDVKD. The CDR3 has 15 residues. The junction had 9 bases not matched to a gene; V was cut back by 8 bases and J by 4 bases. The CDR3 loop is CATNSDRDGTGELFF. For the CDR3, the DNA is TGTGCCACCAACTCCGACAGGGACGGCACCGGGGAGCTGTTTTTT.

This rearrangement joins TRBV19 to TRBJ2-3; tentatively, D is TRBD2 (5 bases). The germline V gene encodes CDR1 LNHDA and CDR2 SQIVND (reference sequence). The CDR3 has 14 amino acids. V was pared by 3 bases and J by 5 bases, with 12 bases between. The chain's CDR3 is CASSIWVGGDTQYF. The CDR3 nucleotides read TGTGCCAGTAGTATCTGGGTAGGAGGAGATACGCAGTATTTT.

This rearrangement joins TRBV5-1 to TRBJ2-3, with 9 bases that match TRBD1. Germline V gene sequence: CDR1 SGHRS, CDR2 YFSETQ. The V and J ends lost 4 bases and 5 bases, in that order; junction bases with no gene match: 11. This CDR3 region has 16 residues. CDR3 loop: CASSPKRDRVIDTQYF. The DNA of the CDR3 is TGCGCCAGCAGCCCAAAACGGGACAGGGTGATAGATACGCAGTATTTT. Full variable domain (missing parts from reference TRBV5-1 and TRBJ2-3): KAGVTQTPRYLIKTRGQQVTLSCSPISGHRSVSWYQQTPGQGLQFLFEYFSETQRNKGNFPGRFSGRQFSNSRSEMNVSTLELGDSALYLCASSPKRDRVIDTQYFGPGTRLTVL.

The chain couples TRBV29-1 to TRBJ1-2, with unresolved D. Per germline, CDR1 SQVTM and CDR2 ANQGSEA. The CDR3 runs to 13 residues. With 8 bases removed from V and 4 bases from J, the gap between germline ends came to 17 bases. The CDR3 loop reads CSSNLHGGYGYTF. In DNA, the CDR3 is TGCAGCTCAAACCTTCACGGTGGCTATGGCTACACCTTC.

This rearrangement joins TRBV5-1 to TRBJ1-6; 8 nucleotides align to TRBD1. Germline loops: CDR1 SGHRS, CDR2 YFSETQ. The CDR3 length is 16 residues. V lost 0 bases to trimming and J lost 8 bases; unmatched junction nucleotides: 7. CDR3 nucleotides: TGCGCCAGCAGCTTGGAGGACAGGGAACAAGATTCACCCCTCCACTTT. Translating it yields CASSLEDREQDSPLHF.

The genes are TRBV2 and TRBJ1-2, with 10 bases that match TRBD1. Germline CDR1 is SNHLY and CDR2 is FYNNEI. The CDR3 totals 15 residues. V dropped 11 bases and J dropped 8; count of bases not matched to a gene: 17. CDR3 protein: CAGRDRGFVIRGYTF. CDR3 DNA: TGTGCCGGCCGGGACAGGGGCTTCGTGATAAGGGGCTACACCTTC.

The chain links TRBV30 to TRBJ2-2; 7 bases are shared with TRBD1. This CDR3 has 13 residues. The germline gives CDR1 GTSNPN, CDR2 SVGIG (reference sequence). V was pared by 5 bases and J by 0 bases, with 0 bases of the junction left unmatched. CDR3: CAWDRANTGELFF. The CDR3 nucleotides are TGTGCCTGGGACAGGGCGAACACCGGGGAGCTGTTTTTT.

The chain uses TRBV29-1 and TRBJ1-2, with 8 nucleotides matching TRBD1. Germline values: CDR1 SQVTM, CDR2 ANQGSEA. The CDR3 spans 12 residues. The V and J ends lost 6 bases and 6 bases, in that order; junction bases with no gene match: 6. The CDR3 DNA reads TGCAGCGTCTCGGACAGGGTGCATGGCTACACCTTC. This codes for CSVSDRVHGYTF.

This chain uses TRBV7-9 with TRBJ2-5; maybe TRBD2 (6 bases). V shed 2 bases and J shed 1 base, with 17 bases lying between them. Germline V CDR1 and CDR2: SEHNR, FQNEAQ (reference sequence). This CDR3 spans 17 amino acids. The CDR3 nucleotides read TGTGCCAGCAGCTTAAGCCCCTCTAGCGAGTCCCAAGAGACCCAGTACTTC. As protein: CASSLSPSSESQETQYF.

The chain uses TRBV5-5 and TRBJ2-1, with D possibly matching TRBD1 (5 bases). V was trimmed by 0 bases and J by 6 bases, leaving 7 bases between them. Germline values: CDR1 SGHKS, CDR2 YYEKEE (reference sequence). The CDR3 runs to 13 residues. CDR3 protein: CASSLEGSNEQFF. DNA for the CDR3: TGTGCCAGCAGCTTGGAGGGGTCCAATGAGCAGTTCTTC.

This clone was detected once. The chain uses TRBV5-1 and TRBJ1-1, with TRBD1 matching 7 bases. Per the germline V gene, CDR1 is SGHRS and CDR2 is YFSETQ. V gave up 2 bases and J gave up 3 bases; unmatched junction bases: 13. The CDR3 runs to 17 residues. CDR3 residues: CASSFPDRVGIDTEAFF. The CDR3 bases are TGCGCCAGCAGCTTTCCCGACAGGGTAGGTATCGACACTGAAGCTTTCTTT.

The chain has TRBV6-2 or TRBV6-3 and TRBJ2-3; unclear D gene. CDR3 length equals 13 residues. Germline V gives CDR1 MNHEY, CDR2 SVGEGT. The V end was cut by 2 bases, the J end by 6 bases, with 9 bases between. The CDR3 spells CASSYVVFDTQYF. The CDR3 DNA is TGTGCCAGCAGTTACGTAGTCTTTGATACGCAGTATTTT.

The chain uses TRBV10-3 and TRBJ1-1; 8 bases align to TRBD1. Losses at the gene ends were 9 bases for V and 7 bases for J; bases not matched to a gene: 7. The CDR3 spans 12 residues. CDR1 and CDR2 (germline): ENHRY, SYGVKD. CDR3 nucleotide sequence: TGTGCCATGGGGGACAGGCCAGTTGAAGCTTTCTTT. Translated: CAMGDRPVEAFF.

This clone was picked up one time. The gene calls are TRBV7-8 and TRBJ1-2, with 8 bases aligning to TRBD1. The CDR3 spans 13 residues. Trimming removed 6 bases from V and 11 bases from J; junction bases left unmatched: 11. Germline CDR1 SGHVS, CDR2 FQNEAQ. The CDR3 is CASRQTGAEIYTF. The DNA for the CDR3 is TGTGCCAGCAGACAGACAGGGGCGGAGATTTACACCTTC.

V gene TRBV15 combines with J gene TRBJ2-5; maybe TRBD1 (5 bases). The CDR3 is 14 residues long. The germline gives CDR1 LNHNV, CDR2 YYDKDF (reference sequence). V was trimmed by 0 bases and J by 4 bases, leaving 9 bases between them. The chain's CDR3 is CATSRDQGRETQYF. CDR3 DNA: TGTGCCACCAGCAGAGATCAGGGAAGAGAGACCCAGTACTTC.

This clone was counted only a few times. The rearrangement links TRBV12-3 or TRBV12-4 to TRBJ1-3; D remains ambiguous. V was cut by 6 bases and J by 4 bases, with 10 bases left in between. This CDR3 spans 13 amino acids. CDR3 coding DNA: TGTGCCAGCAGGCGCCCATCGGGAAACACCATATATTTT. Its protein product is CASRRPSGNTIYF.

V and J are TRBV30 and TRBJ2-1; D is uncertain. V was cut by 2 bases and J by 4 bases, with 9 bases left in between. The CDR3 has 13 residues. Germline V gene data show CDR1 as GTSNPN and CDR2 as SVGIG (reference sequence). The CDR3 DNA is TGTGCCTGGAGTCGGTCTCTATACAATGAGCAGTTCTTC. Translated: CAWSRSLYNEQFF.

The chain carries TRBV5-5 and TRBJ1-5; D is unresolved. V was pared by 0 bases and J by 3 bases, with 4 bases between. The CDR3 has 13 amino acids. Per germline, CDR1 SGHKS and CDR2 YYEKEE (reference sequence). The CDR3 DNA is TGTGCCAGCAGCTTGGGACTCAATCAGCCCCAGCATTTT. Its translation: CASSLGLNQPQHF.

The rearrangement links TRBV2 to TRBJ1-6; D is unresolved. The CDR3 extends over 15 amino acids. The germline CDR1 and CDR2 sequences are SNHLY and FYNNEI. The V gene lost 7 bases and the J gene lost 0 bases, with 10 bases spanning the gap. CDR3 bases: TGTGCCAGCAAAAGGGAGAGCTCCTATAATTCACCCCTCCACTTT. Amino acid sequence: CASKRESSYNSPLHF. The complete variable domain, with remaining parts taken from reference TRBV2 and TRBJ1-6, reads EPEVTQTPSHQVTQMGQEVILRCVPISNHLYFYWYRQILGQKVEFLVSFYNNEISEKSEIFDDQFSVERPDGSNFTLKIRSTKLEDSAMYFCASKRESSYNSPLHFGNGTRLTVT.

The CDR3 sequence is CASSRRGPPYNEQFF. CDR3 nucleotides: TGTGCCAGCAGTCGGAGGGGACCGCCCTACAATGAGCAGTTCTTC. The V and J genes are TRBV6-2 or TRBV6-3 and TRBJ2-1, with a weak D call TRBD2 (6 bases). Per germline, CDR1 MNHEY and CDR2 SVGEGT. The CDR3 is 15 amino acids. Deletions cut 5 bases from V and 2 bases from J, with 13 bases between.

This clone has just a few counts. The V call is TRBV27, the J call TRBJ1-4, with no clear D. V lost 9 bases and J 0 bases, leaving 8 bases between the germline ends. CDR3 length: 13 residues. CDR1 and CDR2 from the germline V gene are MNHEY and SMNVEV (reference sequence). The CDR3 here is CARLAATNEKLFF. In nucleotides, the CDR3 is TGTGCCAGATTGGCTGCAACTAATGAAAAACTGTTTTTT.

The rearrangement links TRBV7-2 to TRBJ2-3; 10 bases map to TRBD2. The CDR3 sequence is 15 residues long. From germline, CDR1 is SGHTA and CDR2 FQGNSA. V lost 4 bases and J lost 1; bases outside the gene matches: 2. The CDR3: CASSWSGGGTDTQYF. The CDR3, as DNA: TGTGCCAGCAGCTGGAGCGGGGGGGGCACAGATACGCAGTATTTT.

J is TRBJ2-1 and V is TRBV5-4; 15 nucleotides match TRBD2. The CDR3 spans 15 residues. Germline lookup yields CDR1 SGHNT and CDR2 YYREEE (reference sequence). V shed 3 bases and J 9 bases; nucleotides not matched to a gene: 4. The CDR3 loop reads CASSSGLAGGVEQFF. In DNA, the CDR3 is TGTGCCAGCAGCTCGGGACTAGCGGGGGGTGTTGAGCAGTTCTTC. Full variable domain (missing parts from reference TRBV5-4 and TRBJ2-1): ETGVTQSPTHLIKTRGQQVTLRCSSQSGHNTVSWYQQALGQGPQFIFQYYREEENGRGNFPPRFSGLQFPNYSSELNVNALELDDSALYLCASSSGLAGGVEQFFGPGTRLTVL.

This clone was counted once. The rearrangement uses TRBV19 and TRBJ2-1; TRBD1 matches at 7 bases. The V gene's germline CDR1 is LNHDA and CDR2 SQIVND (reference sequence). The CDR3 consists of 14 residues. V lost 4 bases and J lost 6; bases outside the gene matches: 6. In DNA, the CDR3 is TGTGCCAGTAGTAAGACAGGGATCATCAATGAGCAGTTCTTC. It translates to CASSKTGIINEQFF.